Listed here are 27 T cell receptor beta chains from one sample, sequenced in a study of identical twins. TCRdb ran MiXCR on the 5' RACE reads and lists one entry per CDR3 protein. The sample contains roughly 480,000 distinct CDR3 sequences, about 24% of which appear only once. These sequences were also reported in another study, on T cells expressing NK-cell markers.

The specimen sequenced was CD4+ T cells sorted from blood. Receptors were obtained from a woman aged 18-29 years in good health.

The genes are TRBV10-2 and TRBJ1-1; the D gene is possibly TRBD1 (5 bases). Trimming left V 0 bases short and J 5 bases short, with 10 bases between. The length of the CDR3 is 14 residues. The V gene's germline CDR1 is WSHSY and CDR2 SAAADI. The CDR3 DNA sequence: TGCGCCAGCAGTGAGTCGGGGGGGGGGACTGAAGCTTTCTTT. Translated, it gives CASSESGGGTEAFF.

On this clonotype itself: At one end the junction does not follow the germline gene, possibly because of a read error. The CDR3 coding sequence is TGTGCCACCAATGATGGTGGGGCGGCCTCCTTCGAGCAGTACTTC. This codes for CATNDGGAASFEQYF. The chain couples TRBV10-3 to TRBJ2-7; TRBD1 might be the D (5 bases). CDR3 length: 15 residues. Germline lookup yields CDR1 ENHRY and CDR2 SYGVKD.

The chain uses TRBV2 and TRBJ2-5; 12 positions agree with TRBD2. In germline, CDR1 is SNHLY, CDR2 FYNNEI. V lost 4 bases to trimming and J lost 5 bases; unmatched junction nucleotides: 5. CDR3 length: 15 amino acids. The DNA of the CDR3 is TGTGCCAGCAGTGGACTAGCGGGGGAAGGGGAGACCCAGTACTTC. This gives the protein CASSGLAGEGETQYF.

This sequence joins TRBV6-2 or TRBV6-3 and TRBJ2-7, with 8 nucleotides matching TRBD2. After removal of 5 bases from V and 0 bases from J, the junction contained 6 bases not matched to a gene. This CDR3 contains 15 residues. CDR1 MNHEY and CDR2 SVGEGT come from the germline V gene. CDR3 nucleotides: TGTGCCAGCAGTCCCCTTAGCGGGACCTCCTACGAGCAGTACTTC. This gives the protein CASSPLSGTSYEQYF.

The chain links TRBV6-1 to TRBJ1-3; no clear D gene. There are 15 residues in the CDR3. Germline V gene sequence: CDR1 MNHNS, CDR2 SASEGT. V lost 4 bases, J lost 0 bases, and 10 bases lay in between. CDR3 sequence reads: CASSVWADSGNTIYF. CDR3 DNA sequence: TGTGCCAGCAGTGTTTGGGCGGACTCTGGAAACACCATATATTTT.

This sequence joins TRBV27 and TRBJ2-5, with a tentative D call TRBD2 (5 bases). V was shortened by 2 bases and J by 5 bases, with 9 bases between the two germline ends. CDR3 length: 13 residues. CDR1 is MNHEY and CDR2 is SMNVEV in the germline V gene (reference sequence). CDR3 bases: TGTGCCAGCAGTTTAAGGGAGAGGGAGACCCAGTACTTC. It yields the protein CASSLRERETQYF.

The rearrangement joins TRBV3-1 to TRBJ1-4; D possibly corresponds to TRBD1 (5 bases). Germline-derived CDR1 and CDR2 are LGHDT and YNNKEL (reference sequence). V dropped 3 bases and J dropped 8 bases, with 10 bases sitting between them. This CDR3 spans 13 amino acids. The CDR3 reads CASSHRGVEKLFF. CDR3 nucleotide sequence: TGTGCCAGCAGCCACCGGGGGGTCGAAAAACTGTTTTTT.

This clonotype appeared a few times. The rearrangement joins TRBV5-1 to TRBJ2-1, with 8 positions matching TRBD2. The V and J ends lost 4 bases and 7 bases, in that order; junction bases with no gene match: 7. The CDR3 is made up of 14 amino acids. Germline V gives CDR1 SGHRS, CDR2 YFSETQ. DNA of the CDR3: TGCGCCAGCAGCAACATGGCGGGGGGAAATGAGCAGTTCTTC. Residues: CASSNMAGGNEQFF.

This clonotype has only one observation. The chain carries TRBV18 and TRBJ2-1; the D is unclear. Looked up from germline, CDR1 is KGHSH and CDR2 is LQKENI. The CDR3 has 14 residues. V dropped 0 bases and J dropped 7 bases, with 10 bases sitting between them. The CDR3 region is CASSPPEIRNEQFF. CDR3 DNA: TGTGCCAGCTCACCACCGGAGATTAGGAATGAGCAGTTCTTC.

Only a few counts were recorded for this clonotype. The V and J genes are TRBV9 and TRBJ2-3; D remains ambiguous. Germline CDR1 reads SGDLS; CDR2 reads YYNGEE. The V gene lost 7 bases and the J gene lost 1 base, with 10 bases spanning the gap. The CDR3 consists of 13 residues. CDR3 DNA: TGTGCCAGCCGTTCCCTGGGCACAGATACGCAGTATTTT. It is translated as CASRSLGTDTQYF. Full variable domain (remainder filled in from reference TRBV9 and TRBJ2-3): DSGVTQTPKHLITATGQRVTLRCSPRSGDLSVYWYQQSLDQGLQFLIQYYNGEERAKGNILERFSAQQFPDLHSELNLSSLELGDSALYFCASRSLGTDTQYFGPGTRLTVL.

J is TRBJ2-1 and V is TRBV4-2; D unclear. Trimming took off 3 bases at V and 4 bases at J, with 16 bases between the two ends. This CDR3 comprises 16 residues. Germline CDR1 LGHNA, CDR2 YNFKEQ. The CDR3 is CASSQGFRTTYNEQFF. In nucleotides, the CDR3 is TGTGCCAGCAGCCAGGGCTTTAGAACTACTTACAATGAGCAGTTCTTC.

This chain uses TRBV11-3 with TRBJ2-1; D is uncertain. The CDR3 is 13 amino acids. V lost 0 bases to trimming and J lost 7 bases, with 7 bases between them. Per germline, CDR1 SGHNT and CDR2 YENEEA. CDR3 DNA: TGTGCCAGCAGCTTAGAACCCGGGAATGAGCAGTTCTTC. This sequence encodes CASSLEPGNEQFF.

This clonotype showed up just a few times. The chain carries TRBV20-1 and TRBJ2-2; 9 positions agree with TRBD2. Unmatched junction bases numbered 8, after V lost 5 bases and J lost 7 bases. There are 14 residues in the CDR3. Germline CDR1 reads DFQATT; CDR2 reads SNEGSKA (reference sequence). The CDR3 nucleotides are TGCAGTGCTGAGCGGGGGGCTCTGAGCGGGGAGCTGTTTTTT. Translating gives CSAERGALSGELFF.

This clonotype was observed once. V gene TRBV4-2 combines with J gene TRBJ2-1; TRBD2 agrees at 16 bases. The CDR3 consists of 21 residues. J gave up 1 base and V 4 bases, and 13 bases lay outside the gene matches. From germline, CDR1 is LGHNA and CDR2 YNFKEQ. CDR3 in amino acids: CASSPQSGTSGGARSYNEQFF. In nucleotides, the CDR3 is TGTGCCAGCAGCCCTCAATCCGGGACTAGCGGGGGGGCGAGGTCCTACAATGAGCAGTTCTTC.

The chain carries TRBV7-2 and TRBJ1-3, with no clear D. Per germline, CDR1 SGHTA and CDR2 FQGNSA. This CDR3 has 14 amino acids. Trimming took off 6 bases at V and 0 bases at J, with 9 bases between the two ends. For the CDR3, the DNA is TGTGCCAGCAGTAATAGGATCTCTGGAAACACCATATATTTT. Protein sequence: CASSNRISGNTIYF.

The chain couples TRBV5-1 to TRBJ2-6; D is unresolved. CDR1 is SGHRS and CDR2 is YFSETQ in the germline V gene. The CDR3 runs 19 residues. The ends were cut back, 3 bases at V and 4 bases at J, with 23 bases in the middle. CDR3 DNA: TGCGCCAGCAGCTCAAAGGGCCAATCTGCTCTTTCCGGGGCCAACGTCCTGACTTTC. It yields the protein CASSSKGQSALSGANVLTF.

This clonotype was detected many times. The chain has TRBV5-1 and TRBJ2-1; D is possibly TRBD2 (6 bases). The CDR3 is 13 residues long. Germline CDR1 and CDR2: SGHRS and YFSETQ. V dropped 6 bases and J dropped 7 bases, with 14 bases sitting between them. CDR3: CASNHAAGNEQFF. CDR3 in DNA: TGCGCCAGCAACCATGCGGCGGGAAATGAGCAGTTCTTC.

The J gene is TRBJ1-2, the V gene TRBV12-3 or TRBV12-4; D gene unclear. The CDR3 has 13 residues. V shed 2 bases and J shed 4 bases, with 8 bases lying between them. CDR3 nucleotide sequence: TGTGCCAGCAGTTTAAACCGGGGCTATGGCTACACCTTC. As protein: CASSLNRGYGYTF.

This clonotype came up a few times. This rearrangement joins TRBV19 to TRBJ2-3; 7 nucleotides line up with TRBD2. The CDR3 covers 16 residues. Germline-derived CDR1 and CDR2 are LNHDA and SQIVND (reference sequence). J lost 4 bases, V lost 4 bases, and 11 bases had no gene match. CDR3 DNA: TGTGCCAGTAGTAGTTACCGGACTAGAGTCGCAGATACGCAGTATTTT. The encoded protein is CASSSYRTRVADTQYF.

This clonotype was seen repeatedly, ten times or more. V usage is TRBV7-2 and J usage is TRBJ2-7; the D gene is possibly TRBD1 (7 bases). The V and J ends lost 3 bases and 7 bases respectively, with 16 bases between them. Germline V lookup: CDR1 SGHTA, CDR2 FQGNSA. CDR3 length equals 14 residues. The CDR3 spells CASSFIPAGGEQYF. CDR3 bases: TGTGCCAGCAGCTTTATACCGGCAGGGGGGGAGCAGTACTTC. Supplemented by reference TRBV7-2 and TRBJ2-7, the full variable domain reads GAGVSQSPSNKVTEKGKDVELRCDPISGHTALYWYRQSLGQGLEFLIYFQGNSAPDKSGLPSDRFSAERTGGSVSTLTIQRTQQEDSAVYLCASSFIPAGGEQYFGPGTRLTVT.

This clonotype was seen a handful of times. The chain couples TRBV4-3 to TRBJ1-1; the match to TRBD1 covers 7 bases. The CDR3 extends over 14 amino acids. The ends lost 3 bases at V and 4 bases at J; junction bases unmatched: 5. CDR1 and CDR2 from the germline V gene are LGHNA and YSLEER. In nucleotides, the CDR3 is TGCGCCAGCAGCCATCAGGGGGATGGCACTGAAGCTTTCTTT. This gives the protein CASSHQGDGTEAFF.

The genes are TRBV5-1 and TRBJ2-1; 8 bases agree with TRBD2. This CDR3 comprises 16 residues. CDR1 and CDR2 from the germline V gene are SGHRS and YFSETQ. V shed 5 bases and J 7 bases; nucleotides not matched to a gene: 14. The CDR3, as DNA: TGCGCCAGCAGTCGGGGGAGCGGGGGCCTAGGAAATGAGCAGTTCTTC. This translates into CASSRGSGGLGNEQFF.

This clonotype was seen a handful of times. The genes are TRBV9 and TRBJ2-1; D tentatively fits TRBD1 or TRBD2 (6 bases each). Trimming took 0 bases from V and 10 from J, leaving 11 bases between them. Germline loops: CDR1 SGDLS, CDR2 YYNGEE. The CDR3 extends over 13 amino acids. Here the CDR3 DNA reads TGTGCCAGCAGCGTAGGAGTGGGGGGCGAGCAGTTCTTC. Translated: CASSVGVGGEQFF.

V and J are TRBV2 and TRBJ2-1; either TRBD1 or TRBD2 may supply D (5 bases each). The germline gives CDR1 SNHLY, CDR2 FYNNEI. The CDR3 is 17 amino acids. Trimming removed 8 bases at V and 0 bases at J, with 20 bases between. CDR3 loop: CASGGPTKASSYNEQFF. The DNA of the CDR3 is TGTGCCAGCGGGGGACCGACGAAGGCGAGCTCCTACAATGAGCAGTTCTTC. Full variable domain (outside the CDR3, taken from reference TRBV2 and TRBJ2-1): EPEVTQTPSHQVTQMGQEVILRCVPISNHLYFYWYRQILGQKVEFLVSFYNNEISEKSEIFDDQFSVERPDGSNFTLKIRSTKLEDSAMYFCASGGPTKASSYNEQFFGPGTRLTVL.

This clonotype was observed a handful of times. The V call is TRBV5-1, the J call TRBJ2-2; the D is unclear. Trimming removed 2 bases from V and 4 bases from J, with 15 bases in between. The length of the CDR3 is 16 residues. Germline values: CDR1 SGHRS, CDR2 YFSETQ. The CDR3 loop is CASSFPDRILTGELFF. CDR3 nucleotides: TGCGCCAGCAGCTTCCCCGACCGGATCCTCACCGGGGAGCTGTTTTTT.

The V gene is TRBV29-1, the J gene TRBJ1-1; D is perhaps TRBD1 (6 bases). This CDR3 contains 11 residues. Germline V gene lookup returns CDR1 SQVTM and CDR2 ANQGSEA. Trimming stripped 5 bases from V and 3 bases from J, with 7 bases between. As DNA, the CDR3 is TGCAGCGTTAGACAGGACACTGAAGCTTTCTTT. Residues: CSVRQDTEAFF.

The CDR3 sequence is CASSVGGASGRYNEQFF. DNA of the CDR3: TGTGCCAGCAGCGTAGGAGGTGCTAGCGGGAGATACAATGAGCAGTTCTTC. The chain combines TRBV9 with TRBJ2-1; 10 bases fit TRBD2. Per germline, CDR1 SGDLS and CDR2 YYNGEE. V was pared by 0 bases and J by 4 bases, with 7 bases of the junction left unmatched. This CDR3 has 17 residues.